This TCR beta chain derives from a study of blood T cell repertoires in COVID-19. About the research overall: Researchers got acute and convalescent COVID-19 samples from the United States, Italy and Spain.

Original data processing: Amplifying reference gene primers gave estimates of nucleated cell counts. TCRdb keeps only in-frame clones here, not all; method: immunoSEQ multiplex PCR. V and J calls and clone size come straight from that table; D and trimming were deduced from the DNA. Found here are 200,000 to 250,000 clones, about 80% of them singletons; the top ten hold about 1.8%. All recovered Cohort 3 donors got two negative PCRs, got clearance, or saw symptom resolution. Sequencing was performed on PBMCs or T cells enriched from blood (not recorded which). This receptor was taken from a man in his 60s who had recovered from COVID-19.

The CDR3 DNA is TGTGCCAGTAGTATCGAACAGGGCCGAGATACGCAGTATTTT. Its protein product is CASSIEQGRDTQYF. V gene TRBV19 combines with J gene TRBJ2-3; maybe TRBD1 (6 bases). The CDR3 spans 14 residues. V was trimmed by 3 bases and J by 5 bases, leaving 12 bases between them. The germline V gene has CDR1 LNHDA and CDR2 SQIVND (reference sequence).